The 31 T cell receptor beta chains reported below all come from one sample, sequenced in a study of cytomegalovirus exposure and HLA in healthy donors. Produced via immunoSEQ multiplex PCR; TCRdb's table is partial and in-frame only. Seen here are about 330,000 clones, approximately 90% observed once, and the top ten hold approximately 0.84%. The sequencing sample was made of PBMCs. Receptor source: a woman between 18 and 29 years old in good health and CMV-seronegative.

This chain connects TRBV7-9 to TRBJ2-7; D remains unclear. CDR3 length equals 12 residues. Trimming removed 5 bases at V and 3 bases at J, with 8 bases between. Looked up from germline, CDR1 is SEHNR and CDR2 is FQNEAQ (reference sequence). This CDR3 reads CASSRPNYEQYF. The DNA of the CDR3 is TGTGCCAGCAGCCGCCCTAACTACGAGCAGTACTTC. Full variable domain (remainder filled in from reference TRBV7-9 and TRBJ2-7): DTGVSQNPRHKITKRGQNVTFRCDPISEHNRLYWYRQTLGQGPEFLTYFQNEAQLEKSRLLSDRFSAERPKGSFSTLEIQRTEQGDSAMYLCASSRPNYEQYFGPGTRLTVT.

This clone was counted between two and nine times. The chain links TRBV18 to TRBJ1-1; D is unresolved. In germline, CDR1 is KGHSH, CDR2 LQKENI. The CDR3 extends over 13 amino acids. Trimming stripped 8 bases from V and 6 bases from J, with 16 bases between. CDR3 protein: CASLLEEGAEAFF. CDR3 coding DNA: TGTGCCAGCCTCCTTGAGGAGGGCGCTGAAGCTTTCTTT.

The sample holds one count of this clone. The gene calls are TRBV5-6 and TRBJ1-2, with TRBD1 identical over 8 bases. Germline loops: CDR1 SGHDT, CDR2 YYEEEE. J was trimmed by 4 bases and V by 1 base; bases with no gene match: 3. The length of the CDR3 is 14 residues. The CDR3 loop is CASSLRQGIYGYTF. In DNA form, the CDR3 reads TGTGCCAGCAGCTTGCGACAGGGGATCTATGGCTACACCTTC.

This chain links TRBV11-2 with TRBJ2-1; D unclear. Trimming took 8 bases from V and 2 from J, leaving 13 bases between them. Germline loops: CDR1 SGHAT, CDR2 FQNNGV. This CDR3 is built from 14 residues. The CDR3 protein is CASSLGRAYNEQFF. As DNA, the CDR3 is TGTGCCAGCTCCCTAGGCCGGGCCTACAATGAGCAGTTCTTC.

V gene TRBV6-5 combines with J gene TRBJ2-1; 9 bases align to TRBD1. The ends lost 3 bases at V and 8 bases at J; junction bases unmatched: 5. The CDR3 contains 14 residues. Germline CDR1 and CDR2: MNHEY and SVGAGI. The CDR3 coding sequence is TGTGCCAGCAGTTATGCACAGGGGGCTCATGAGCAGTTCTTC. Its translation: CASSYAQGAHEQFF.

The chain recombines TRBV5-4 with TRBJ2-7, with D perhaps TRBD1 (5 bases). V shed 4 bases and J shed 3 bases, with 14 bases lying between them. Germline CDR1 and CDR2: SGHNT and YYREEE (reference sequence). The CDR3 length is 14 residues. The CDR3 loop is CASSPQGFLYEQYF. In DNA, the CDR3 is TGTGCCAGCAGCCCGCAGGGTTTCCTCTACGAGCAGTACTTC.

CDR3 protein: CASSDKGTGREVYYEQYF. The CDR3 nucleotides are TGTGCCAGCAGTGACAAAGGGACAGGTAGAGAGGTCTACTACGAGCAGTACTTC. This chain joins TRBV6-1 and TRBJ2-7; 8 bases align to TRBD1. Germline V CDR1 and CDR2: MNHNS, SASEGT. The CDR3 sequence is 18 residues long. The V gene end was trimmed by 3 bases and the J gene end by 3 bases; junction bases not matched to a gene: 16.

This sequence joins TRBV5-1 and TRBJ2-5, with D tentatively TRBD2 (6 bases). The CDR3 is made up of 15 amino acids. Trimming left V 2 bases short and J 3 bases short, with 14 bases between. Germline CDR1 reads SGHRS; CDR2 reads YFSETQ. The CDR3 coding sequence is TGCGCCAGCAGCTTAGCGGGCGAAGGGGAAGAGACCCAGTACTTC. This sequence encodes CASSLAGEGEETQYF.

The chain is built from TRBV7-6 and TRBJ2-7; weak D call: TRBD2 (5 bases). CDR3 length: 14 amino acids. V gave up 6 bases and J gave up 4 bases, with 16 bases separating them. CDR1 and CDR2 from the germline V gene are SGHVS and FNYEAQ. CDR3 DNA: TGTGCCAGCAGTTTAAACGGGGAGAGGTACGAGCAGTACTTC. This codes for CASSLNGERYEQYF. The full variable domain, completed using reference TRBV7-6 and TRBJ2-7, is GAGVSQSPRYKVTKRGQDVALRCDPISGHVSLYWYRQALGQGPEFLTYFNYEAQQDKSGLPNDRFSAERPEGSISTLTIQRTEQRDSAMYRCASSLNGERYEQYFGPGTRLTVT.

The CDR3 here is CASSSGLVGAGELFF. The DNA of the CDR3 is TGTGCCAGCAGCTCCGGACTAGTCGGTGCCGGGGAGCTGTTTTTT. The V call is TRBV9, the J call TRBJ2-2; TRBD2 matches 7 bases. The CDR3 is made up of 15 amino acids. The trim removed 4 bases at V and 6 bases at J, leaving 9 bases unmatched. CDR1 and CDR2 from the germline V gene are SGDLS and YYNGEE.

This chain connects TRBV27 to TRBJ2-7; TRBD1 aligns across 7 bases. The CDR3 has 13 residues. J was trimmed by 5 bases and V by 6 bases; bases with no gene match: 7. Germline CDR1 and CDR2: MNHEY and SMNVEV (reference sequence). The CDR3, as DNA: TGTGCCAGCAGGCAGACAGGGAATCACGAGCAGTACTTC. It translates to CASRQTGNHEQYF.

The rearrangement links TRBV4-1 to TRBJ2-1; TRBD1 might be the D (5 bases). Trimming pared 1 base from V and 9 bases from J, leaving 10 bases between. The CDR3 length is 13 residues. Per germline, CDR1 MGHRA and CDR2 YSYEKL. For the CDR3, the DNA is TGCGCCAGCAGCCAAGTTTCCAGGGCTGAGCAGTTCTTC. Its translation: CASSQVSRAEQFF.

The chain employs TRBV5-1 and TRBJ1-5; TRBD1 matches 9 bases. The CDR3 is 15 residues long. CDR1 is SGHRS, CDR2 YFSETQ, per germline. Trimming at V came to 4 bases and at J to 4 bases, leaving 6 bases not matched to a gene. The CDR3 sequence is CASSIGDRENQPQHF. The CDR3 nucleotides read TGCGCCAGCAGCATCGGGGACAGGGAAAATCAGCCCCAGCATTTT. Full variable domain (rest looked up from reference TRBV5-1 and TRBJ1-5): KAGVTQTPRYLIKTRGQQVTLSCSPISGHRSVSWYQQTPGQGLQFLFEYFSETQRNKGNFPGRFSGRQFSNSRSEMNVSTLELGDSALYLCASSIGDRENQPQHFGDGTRLSIL.

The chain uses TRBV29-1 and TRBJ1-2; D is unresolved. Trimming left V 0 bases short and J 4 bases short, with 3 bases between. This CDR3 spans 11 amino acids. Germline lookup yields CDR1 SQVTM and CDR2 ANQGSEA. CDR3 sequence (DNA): TGCAGCGTTGAAGACGGCTATGGCTACACCTTC. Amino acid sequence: CSVEDGYGYTF.

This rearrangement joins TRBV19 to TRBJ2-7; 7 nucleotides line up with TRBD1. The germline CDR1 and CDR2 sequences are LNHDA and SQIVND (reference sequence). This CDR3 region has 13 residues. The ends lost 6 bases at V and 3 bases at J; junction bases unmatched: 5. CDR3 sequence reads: CASSLDRDYEQYF. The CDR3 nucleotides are TGTGCCAGTAGCTTAGACAGGGACTACGAGCAGTACTTC.

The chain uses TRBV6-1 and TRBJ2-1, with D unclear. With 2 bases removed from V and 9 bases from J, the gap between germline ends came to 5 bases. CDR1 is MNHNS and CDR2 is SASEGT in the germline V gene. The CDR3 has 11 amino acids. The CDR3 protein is CASSETPEQFF. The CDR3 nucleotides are TGTGCCAGCAGTGAAACACCTGAGCAGTTCTTC.

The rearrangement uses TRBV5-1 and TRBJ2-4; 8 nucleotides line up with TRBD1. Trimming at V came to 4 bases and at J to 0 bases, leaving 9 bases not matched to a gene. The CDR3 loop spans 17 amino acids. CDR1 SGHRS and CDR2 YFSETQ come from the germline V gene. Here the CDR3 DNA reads TGCGCCAGCAGCCGGGACTCACAGGGGGTAGCCAAAAACATTCAGTACTTC. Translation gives CASSRDSQGVAKNIQYF.

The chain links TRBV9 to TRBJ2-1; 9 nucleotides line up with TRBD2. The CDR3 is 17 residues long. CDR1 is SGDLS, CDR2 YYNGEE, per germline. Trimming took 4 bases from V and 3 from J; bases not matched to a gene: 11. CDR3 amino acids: CASSPGLPSGVYNEQFF. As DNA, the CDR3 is TGTGCCAGCAGCCCCGGGTTACCTAGCGGGGTCTACAATGAGCAGTTCTTC.

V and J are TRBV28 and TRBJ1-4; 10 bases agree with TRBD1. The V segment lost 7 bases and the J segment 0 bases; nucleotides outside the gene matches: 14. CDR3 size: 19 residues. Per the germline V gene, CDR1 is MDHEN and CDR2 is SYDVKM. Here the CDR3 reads CASTPPGQGQVATNEKLFF. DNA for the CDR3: TGTGCCAGCACCCCCCCGGGACAGGGGCAAGTTGCAACTAATGAAAAACTGTTTTTT.

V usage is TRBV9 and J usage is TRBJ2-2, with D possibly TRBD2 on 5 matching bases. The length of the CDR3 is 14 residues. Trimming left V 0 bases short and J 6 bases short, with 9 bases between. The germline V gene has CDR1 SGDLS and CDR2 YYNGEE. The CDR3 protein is CASSVGLSAGELFF. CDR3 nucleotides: TGTGCCAGCAGCGTAGGGCTTAGCGCCGGGGAGCTGTTTTTT.

CDR3 bases: TGTGCCAGCAGTTTAATCGGGGGCACAGATACGCAGTATTTT. It yields the protein CASSLIGGTDTQYF. The J gene is TRBJ2-3, the V gene TRBV28; a possible D gene is TRBD2 (5 bases). This CDR3 has 14 residues. The germline gives CDR1 MDHEN, CDR2 SYDVKM. With 2 bases removed from V and 1 base from J, the gap between germline ends came to 7 bases.

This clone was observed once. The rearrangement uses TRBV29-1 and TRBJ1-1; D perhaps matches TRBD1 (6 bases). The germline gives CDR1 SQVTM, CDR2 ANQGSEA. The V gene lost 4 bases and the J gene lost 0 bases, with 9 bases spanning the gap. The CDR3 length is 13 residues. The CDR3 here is CSVGGRMNTEAFF. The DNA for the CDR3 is TGCAGCGTTGGGGGGCGGATGAACACTGAAGCTTTCTTT.

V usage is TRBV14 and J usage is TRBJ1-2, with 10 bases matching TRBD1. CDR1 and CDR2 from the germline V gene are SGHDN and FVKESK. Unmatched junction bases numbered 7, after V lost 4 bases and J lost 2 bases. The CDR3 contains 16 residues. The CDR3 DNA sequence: TGTGCCAGCAGCCCCGAGACAGGGGGCCCGAACTATGGCTACACCTTC. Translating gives CASSPETGGPNYGYTF.

CDR3 nucleotide sequence: TGTGCCAGCAGAGCATCGACAGGGGTCTACAATGAGCAGTTCTTC. This encodes CASRASTGVYNEQFF. V gene TRBV27 combines with J gene TRBJ2-1, with 8 bases aligning to TRBD1. This CDR3 has 15 amino acids. Germline CDR1 reads MNHEY; CDR2 reads SMNVEV (reference sequence). The ends lost 6 bases at V and 3 bases at J; junction bases unmatched: 7.

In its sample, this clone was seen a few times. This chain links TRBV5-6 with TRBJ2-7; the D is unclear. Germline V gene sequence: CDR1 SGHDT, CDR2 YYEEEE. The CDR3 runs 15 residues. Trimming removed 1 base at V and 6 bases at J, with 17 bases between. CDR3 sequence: CASSLRIAVRVEQYF. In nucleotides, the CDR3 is TGTGCCAGCAGCTTGCGTATCGCGGTACGGGTCGAGCAGTACTTC.

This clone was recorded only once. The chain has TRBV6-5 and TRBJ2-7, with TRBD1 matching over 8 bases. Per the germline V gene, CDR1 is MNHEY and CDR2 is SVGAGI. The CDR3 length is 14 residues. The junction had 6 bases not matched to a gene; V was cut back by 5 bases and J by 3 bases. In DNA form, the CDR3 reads TGTGCCAGCAGTCAATGGACAGGGAGCTACGAGCAGTACTTC. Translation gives CASSQWTGSYEQYF.

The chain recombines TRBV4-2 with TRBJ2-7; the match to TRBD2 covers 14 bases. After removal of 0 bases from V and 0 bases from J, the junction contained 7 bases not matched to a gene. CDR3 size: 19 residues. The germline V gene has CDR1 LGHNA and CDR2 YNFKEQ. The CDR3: CASSQDLGLAGAFSYEQYF. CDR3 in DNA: TGTGCCAGCAGCCAAGATTTGGGACTAGCGGGAGCATTCTCCTACGAGCAGTACTTC.

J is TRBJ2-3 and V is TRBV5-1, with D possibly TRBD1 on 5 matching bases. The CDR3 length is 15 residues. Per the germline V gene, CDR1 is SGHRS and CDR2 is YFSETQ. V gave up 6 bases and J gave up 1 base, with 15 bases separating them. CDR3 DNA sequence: TGCGCCAGCACCCCTTGGGGCCTTGGCACAGATACGCAGTATTTT. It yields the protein CASTPWGLGTDTQYF.

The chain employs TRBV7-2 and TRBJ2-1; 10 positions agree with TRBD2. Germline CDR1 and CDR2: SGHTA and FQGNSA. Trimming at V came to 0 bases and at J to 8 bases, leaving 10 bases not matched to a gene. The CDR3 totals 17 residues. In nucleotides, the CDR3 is TGTGCCAGCAGCTTAGCCTCGGGACTAGCGTATGGGGATGAGCAGTTCTTC. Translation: CASSLASGLAYGDEQFF.

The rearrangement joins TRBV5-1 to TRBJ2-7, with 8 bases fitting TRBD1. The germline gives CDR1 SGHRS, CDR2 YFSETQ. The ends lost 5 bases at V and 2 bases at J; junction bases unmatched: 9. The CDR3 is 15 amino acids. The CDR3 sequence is CASRAPETGAYEQYF. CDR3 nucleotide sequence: TGCGCCAGCAGGGCTCCGGAGACAGGGGCCTACGAGCAGTACTTC.

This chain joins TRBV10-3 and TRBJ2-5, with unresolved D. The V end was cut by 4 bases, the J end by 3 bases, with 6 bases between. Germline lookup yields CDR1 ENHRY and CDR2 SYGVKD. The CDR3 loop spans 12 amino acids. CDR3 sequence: CAISATEETQYF. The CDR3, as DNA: TGTGCCATCAGTGCCACGGAAGAGACCCAGTACTTC.